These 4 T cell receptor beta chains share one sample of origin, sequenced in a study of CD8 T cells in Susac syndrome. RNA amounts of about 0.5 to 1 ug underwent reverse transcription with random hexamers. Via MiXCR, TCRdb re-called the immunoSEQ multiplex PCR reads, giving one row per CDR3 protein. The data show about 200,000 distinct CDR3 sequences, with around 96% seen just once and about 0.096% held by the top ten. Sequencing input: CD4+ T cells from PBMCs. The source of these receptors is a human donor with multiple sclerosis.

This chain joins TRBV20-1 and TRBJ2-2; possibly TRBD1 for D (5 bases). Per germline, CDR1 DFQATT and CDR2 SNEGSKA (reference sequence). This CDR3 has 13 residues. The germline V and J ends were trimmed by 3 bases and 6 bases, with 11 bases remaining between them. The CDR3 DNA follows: TGCAGTGCTAGGCCCGTAGGGGCCGGGGAGCTGTTTTTT. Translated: CSARPVGAGELFF.

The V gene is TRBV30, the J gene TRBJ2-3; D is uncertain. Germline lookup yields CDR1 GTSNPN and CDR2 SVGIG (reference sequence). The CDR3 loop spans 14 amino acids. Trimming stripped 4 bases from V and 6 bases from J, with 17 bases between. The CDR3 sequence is CAWNQKRPGDTQYF. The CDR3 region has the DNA TGTGCCTGGAACCAGAAGAGGCCTGGGGATACGCAGTATTTT.

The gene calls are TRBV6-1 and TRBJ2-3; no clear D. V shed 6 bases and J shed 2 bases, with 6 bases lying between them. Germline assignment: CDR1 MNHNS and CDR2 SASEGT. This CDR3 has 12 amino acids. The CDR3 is CASRQNTDTQYF. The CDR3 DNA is TGTGCCAGCAGACAGAACACAGATACGCAGTATTTT.

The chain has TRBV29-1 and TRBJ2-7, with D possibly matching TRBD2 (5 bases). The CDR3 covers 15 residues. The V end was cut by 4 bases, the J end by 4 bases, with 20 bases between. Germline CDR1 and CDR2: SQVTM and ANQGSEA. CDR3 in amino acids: CSVAFRGSPSYEQYF. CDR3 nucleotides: TGCAGCGTTGCTTTCCGGGGATCCCCCTCTTACGAGCAGTACTTC.